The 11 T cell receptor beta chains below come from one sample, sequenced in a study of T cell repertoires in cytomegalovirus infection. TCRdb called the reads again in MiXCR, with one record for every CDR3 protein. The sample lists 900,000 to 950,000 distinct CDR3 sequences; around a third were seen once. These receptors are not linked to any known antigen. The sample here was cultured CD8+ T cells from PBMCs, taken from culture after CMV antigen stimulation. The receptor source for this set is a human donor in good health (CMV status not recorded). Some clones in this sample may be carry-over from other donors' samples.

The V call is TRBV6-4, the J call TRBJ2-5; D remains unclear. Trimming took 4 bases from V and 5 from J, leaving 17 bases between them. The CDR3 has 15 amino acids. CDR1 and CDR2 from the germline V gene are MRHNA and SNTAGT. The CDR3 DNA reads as TGTGCCAGCAGTGGTCCCATTAGGGCCCGGGAGACCCAGTACTTC. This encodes CASSGPIRARETQYF.

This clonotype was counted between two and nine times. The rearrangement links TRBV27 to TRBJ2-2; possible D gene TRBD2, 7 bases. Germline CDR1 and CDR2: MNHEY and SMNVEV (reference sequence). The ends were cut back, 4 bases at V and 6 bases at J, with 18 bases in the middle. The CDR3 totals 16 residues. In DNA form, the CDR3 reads TGTGCCAGCAGTTCGAGGGGCAGGGGAGGGTCCGGGGAGCTGTTTTTT. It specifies CASSSRGRGGSGELFF.

The DNA for the CDR3 is TGTGCCAGCAGAGGACCGGACAGAAAACCATTTGACTATGGCTACACCTTC. It translates to CASRGPDRKPFDYGYTF. J is TRBJ1-2 and V is TRBV7-3, with D perhaps matching TRBD1 (6 bases). There are 17 residues in the CDR3. Germline V gives CDR1 SGHTA, CDR2 FQGTGA. The V gene lost 6 bases and the J gene lost 3 bases, with 23 bases spanning the gap.

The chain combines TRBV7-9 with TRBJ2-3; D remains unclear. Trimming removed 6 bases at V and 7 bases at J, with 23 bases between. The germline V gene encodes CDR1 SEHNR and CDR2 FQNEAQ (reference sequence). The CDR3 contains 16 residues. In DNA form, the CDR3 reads TGTGCCAGCAGTCCTCCTGACACGCCCTTTACGTATACGCAGTATTTT. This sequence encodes CASSPPDTPFTYTQYF.

CDR3 in DNA: TGTGCCAGCAGTTTCCAGATCTTCCAAGAGACCCAGTACTTC. Encoded protein: CASSFQIFQETQYF. The J gene is TRBJ2-5, the V gene TRBV28; D remains unclear. This CDR3 contains 14 residues. V lost 3 bases, J lost 1 base, and 9 bases lay in between. CDR1 is MDHEN, CDR2 SYDVKM, per germline. The full variable domain, rest sourced from reference TRBV28 and TRBJ2-5, is DVKVTQSSRYLVKRTGEKVFLECVQDMDHENMFWYRQDPGLGLRLIYFSYDVKMKEKGDIPEGYSVSREKKERFSLILESASTNQTSMYLCASSFQIFQETQYFGPGTRLLVL.

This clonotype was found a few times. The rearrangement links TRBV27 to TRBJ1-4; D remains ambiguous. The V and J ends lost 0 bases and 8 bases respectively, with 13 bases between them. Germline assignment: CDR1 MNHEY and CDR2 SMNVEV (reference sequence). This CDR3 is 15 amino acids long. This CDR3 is CASSLSGHSREKLFF. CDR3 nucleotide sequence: TGTGCCAGCAGTTTATCAGGGCATTCTCGCGAAAAACTGTTTTTT.

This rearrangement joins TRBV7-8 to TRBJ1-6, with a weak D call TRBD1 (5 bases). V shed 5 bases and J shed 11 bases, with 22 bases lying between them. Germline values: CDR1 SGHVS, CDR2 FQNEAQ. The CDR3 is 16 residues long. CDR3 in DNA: TGTGCCAGCAGCAAAGACGGGGCCGGGTCGGGGGCACCCCTCCACTTT. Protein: CASSKDGAGSGAPLHF.

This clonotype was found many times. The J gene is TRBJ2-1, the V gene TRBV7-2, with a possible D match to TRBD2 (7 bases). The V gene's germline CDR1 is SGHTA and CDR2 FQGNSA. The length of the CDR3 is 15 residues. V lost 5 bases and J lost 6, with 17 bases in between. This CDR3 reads CASSVQGGVLNEQFF. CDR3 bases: TGTGCCAGCAGCGTACAGGGAGGGGTCCTCAATGAGCAGTTCTTC. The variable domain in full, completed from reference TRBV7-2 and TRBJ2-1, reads GAGVSQSPSNKVTEKGKDVELRCDPISGHTALYWYRQSLGQGLEFLIYFQGNSAPDKSGLPSDRFSAERTGGSVSTLTIQRTQQEDSAVYLCASSVQGGVLNEQFFGPGTRLTVL.

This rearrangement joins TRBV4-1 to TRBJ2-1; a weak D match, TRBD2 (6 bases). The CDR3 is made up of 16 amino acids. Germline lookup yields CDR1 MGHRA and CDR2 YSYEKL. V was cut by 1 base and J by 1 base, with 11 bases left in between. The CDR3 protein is CASSQAAGWSYNEQFF. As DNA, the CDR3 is TGCGCCAGCAGCCAAGCGGCGGGGTGGTCCTACAATGAGCAGTTCTTC.

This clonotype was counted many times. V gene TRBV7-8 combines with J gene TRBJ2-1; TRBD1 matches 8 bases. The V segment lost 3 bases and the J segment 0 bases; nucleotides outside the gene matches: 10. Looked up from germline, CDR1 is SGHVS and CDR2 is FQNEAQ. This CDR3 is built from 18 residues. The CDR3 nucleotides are TGTGCCAGCAGCTTGGCTTATCAGGGGGCTAGCTCCTACAATGAGCAGTTCTTC. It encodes CASSLAYQGASSYNEQFF.

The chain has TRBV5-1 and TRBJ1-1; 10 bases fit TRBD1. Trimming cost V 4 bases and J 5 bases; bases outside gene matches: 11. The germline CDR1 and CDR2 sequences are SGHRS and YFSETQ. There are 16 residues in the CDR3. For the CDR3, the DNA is TGCGCCAGCAGCACCGGACAGGGGGAGACGGGGACTGAAGCTTTCTTT. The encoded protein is CASSTGQGETGTEAFF.